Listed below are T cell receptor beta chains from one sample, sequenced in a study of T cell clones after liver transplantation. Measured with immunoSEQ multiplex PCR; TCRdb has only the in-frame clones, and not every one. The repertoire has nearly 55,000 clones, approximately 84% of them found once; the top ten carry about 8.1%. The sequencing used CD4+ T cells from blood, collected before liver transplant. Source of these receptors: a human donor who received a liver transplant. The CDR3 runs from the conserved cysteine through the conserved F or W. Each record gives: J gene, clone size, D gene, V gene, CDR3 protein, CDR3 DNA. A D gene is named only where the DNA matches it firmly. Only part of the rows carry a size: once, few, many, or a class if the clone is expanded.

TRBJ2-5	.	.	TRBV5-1	CASSLDNGRETQYF	TGCGCCAGCAGCTTGGATAACGGTCGAGAGACCCAGTACTTC
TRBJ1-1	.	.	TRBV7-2	CASSLLAGENTEAFF	TGTGCCAGCAGCTTATTGGCAGGGGAGAACACTGAAGCTTTCTTT
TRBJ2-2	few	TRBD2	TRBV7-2	CASSYTSGRGRNGELFF	TGTGCCAGCAGCTATACTAGCGGGAGAGGAAGGAACGGGGAGCTGTTTTTT
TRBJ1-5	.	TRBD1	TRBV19	CASTSIQVPGQGGQPQHF	TGTGCCAGTACCTCCATACAGGTTCCGGGACAGGGTGGTCAGCCCCAGCATTTT
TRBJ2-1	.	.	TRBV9	CASSVALIPYNEQFF	TGTGCCAGCAGCGTAGCGTTGATCCCCTACAATGAGCAGTTCTTC
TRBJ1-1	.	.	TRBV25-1	CASRGTVNTEAFF	TGTGCCAGCAGAGGTACCGTCAACACTGAAGCTTTCTTT
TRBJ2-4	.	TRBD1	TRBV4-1	CASSHDTGQAKGTKNIQYF	TGCGCCAGCAGCCATGACACCGGACAGGCGAAGGGGACCAAAAACATTCAGTACTTC
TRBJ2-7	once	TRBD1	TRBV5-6	CASGTAYEQYF	TGTGCCAGCGGGACAGCCTACGAGCAGTACTTC
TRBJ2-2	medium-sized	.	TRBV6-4	CASSEVSTGELFF	TGTGCCAGCAGTGAAGTTAGCACCGGGGAGCTGTTTTTT
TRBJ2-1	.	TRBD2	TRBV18	CASSLYLSGSNYNEQFF	TGTGCCAGCTCACTGTACCTTAGCGGGAGTAACTACAATGAGCAGTTCTTC
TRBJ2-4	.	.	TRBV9	CASSTAKGIQYF	TGTGCCAGCAGTACAGCCAAGGGCATTCAGTACTTC
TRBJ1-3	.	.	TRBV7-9	CASSQGVDGTSGNTIYF	TGTGCCAGCAGCCAAGGTGTCGACGGAACCTCTGGAAACACCATATATTTT
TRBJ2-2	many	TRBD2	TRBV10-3	CAISAGGAYGGELFF	TGTGCCATCAGCGCCGGGGGGGCGTACGGCGGGGAGCTGTTTTTT
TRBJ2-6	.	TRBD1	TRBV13	CASHGTGGSGANVLTF	TGTGCCAGTCACGGGACAGGGGGGTCTGGGGCCAACGTCCTGACTTTC
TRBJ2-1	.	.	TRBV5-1	CASSGTGSGAYNEQFF	TGCGCCAGCAGCGGAACGGGGAGCGGAGCCTACAATGAGCAGTTCTTC
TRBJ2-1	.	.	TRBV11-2	CASSSRQGWREGADEQFF	TGTGCCAGCAGCTCCCGACAGGGGTGGAGGGAGGGGGCCGATGAGCAGTTCTTC
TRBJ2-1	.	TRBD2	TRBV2	CAGKRAGAYNEQFF	TGTGCCGGAAAACGAGCGGGAGCCTACAATGAGCAGTTCTTC